This entry concerns a single T cell receptor (beta chain). Only in-frame clones appear in the TCRdb table, and some are missing; sequencing was by immunoSEQ multiplex PCR. The sample lists approximately 210,000 clones, less than 85% occurring once. The sample comes from a study of blood T cell repertoires in COVID-19. Across the study: Material from acute and convalescent COVID-19 was sourced from the United States, Italy and Spain. From T cells, B-cell-depleted T cells, or PBMCs came the material, which was cDNA or gDNA.

CDR3 length: 15 residues. Trimming removed 6 bases at V and 7 bases at J, with 19 bases between. Germline V lookup: CDR1 SNHLY, CDR2 FYNNEI. It was during active infection that Seattle patients were enrolled and then longitudinally followed. Sequencing was carried out using peripheral blood. This clonotype was sampled from a woman aged 80 or over with COVID-19, enrolled during active disease. The V gene is TRBV2, the J gene TRBJ2-1; a weak D match, TRBD2 (5 bases). CDR3 sequence (DNA): TGTGCCAGCAGGAGAGCGGCCCCTCTTGGGAATGAGCAGTTCTTC. It codes for CASRRAAPLGNEQFF.